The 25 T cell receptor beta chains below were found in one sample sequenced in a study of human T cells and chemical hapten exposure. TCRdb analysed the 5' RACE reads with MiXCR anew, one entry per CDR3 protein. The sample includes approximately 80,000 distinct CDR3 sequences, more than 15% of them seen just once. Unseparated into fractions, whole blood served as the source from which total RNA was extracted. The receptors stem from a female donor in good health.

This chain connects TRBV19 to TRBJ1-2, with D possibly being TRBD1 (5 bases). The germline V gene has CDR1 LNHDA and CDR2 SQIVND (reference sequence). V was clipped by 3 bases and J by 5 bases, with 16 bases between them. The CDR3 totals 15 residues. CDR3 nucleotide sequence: TGTGCCAGTAGTATGGGAGACAGCGGACGATATGGCTACACCTTC. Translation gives CASSMGDSGRYGYTF.

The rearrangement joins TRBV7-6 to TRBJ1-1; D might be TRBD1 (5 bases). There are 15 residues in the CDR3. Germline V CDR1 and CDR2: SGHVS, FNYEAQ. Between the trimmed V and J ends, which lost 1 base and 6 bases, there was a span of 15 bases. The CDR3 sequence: CASSLDLGVGAEAFF. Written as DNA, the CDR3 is TGTGCCAGCAGCTTAGATTTGGGGGTAGGGGCTGAAGCTTTCTTT.

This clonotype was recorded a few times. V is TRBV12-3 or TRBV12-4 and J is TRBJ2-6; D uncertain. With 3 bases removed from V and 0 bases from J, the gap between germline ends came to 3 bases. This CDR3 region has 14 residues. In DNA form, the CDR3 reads TGTGCCAGCAGTTTTGGCTCTGGGGCCAACGTCCTGACTTTC. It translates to CASSFGSGANVLTF.

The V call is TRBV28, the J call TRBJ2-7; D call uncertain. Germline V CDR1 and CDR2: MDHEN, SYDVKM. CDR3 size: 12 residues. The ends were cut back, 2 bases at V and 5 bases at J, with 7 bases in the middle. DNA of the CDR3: TGTGCCAGCAGTTTAAAAACGCACGAGCAGTACTTC. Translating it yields CASSLKTHEQYF.

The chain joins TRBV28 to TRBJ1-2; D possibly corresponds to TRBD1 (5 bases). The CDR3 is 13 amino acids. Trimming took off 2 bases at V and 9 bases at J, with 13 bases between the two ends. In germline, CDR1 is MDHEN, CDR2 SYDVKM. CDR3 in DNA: TGTGCCAGCAGTTTACGTCCAGGGACGAGCTACACCTTC. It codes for CASSLRPGTSYTF.

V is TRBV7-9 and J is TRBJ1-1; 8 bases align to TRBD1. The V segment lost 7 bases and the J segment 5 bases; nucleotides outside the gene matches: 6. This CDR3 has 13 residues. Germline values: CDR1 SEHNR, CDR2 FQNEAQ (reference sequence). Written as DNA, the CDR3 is TGTGCCAGCATCAGGCAGGGGGCTACTGAAGCTTTCTTT. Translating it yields CASIRQGATEAFF.

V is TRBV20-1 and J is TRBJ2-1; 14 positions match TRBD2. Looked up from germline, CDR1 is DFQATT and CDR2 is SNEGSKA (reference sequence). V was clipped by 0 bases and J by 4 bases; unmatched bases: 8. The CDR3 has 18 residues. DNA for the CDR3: TGCAGTGCTAGAGATCTGGGACTAGCGGGAGTCGTATACAATGAGCAGTTCTTC. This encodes CSARDLGLAGVVYNEQFF.

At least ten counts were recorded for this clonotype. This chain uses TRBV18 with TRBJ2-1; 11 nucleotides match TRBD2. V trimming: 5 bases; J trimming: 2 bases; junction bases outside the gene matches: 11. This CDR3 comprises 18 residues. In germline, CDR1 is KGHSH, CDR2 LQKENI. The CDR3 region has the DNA TGTGCCAGCTCATTTGGAACTAGCGGGAGTGGCCCCTACAATGAGCAGTTCTTC. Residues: CASSFGTSGSGPYNEQFF.

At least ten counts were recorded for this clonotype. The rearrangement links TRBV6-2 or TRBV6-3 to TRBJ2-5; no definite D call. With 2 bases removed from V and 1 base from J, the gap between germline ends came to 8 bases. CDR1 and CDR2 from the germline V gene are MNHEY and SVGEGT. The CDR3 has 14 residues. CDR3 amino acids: CASSYLQAQETQYF. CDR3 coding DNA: TGTGCCAGCAGTTACCTCCAGGCCCAAGAGACCCAGTACTTC.

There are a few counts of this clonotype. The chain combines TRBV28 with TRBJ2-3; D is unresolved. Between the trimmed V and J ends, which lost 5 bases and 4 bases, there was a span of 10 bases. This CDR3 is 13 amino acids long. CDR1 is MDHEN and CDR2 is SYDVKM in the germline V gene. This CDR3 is CASSRRGADTQYF. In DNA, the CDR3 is TGTGCCAGCAGTCGAAGAGGCGCAGATACGCAGTATTTT. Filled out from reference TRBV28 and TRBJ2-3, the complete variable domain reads DVKVTQSSRYLVKRTGEKVFLECVQDMDHENMFWYRQDPGLGLRLIYFSYDVKMKEKGDIPEGYSVSREKKERFSLILESASTNQTSMYLCASSRRGADTQYFGPGTRLTVL.

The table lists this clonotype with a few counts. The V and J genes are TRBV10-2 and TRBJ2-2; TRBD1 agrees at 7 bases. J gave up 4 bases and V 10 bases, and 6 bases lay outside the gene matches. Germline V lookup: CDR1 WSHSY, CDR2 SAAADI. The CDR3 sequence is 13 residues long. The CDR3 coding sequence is TGCGCCACCGACAGGGCAGGCACCGGGGAGCTGTTTTTT. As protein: CATDRAGTGELFF.

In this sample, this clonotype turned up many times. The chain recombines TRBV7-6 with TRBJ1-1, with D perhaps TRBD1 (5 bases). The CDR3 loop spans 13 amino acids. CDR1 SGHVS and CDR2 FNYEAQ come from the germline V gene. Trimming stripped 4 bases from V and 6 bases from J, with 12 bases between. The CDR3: CASSSGGGSEAFF. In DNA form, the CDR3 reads TGTGCCAGCAGCTCCGGGGGAGGCTCTGAAGCTTTCTTT.

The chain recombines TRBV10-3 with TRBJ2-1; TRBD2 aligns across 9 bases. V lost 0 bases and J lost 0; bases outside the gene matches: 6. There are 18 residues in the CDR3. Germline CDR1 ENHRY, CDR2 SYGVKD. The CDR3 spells CAISESGLAGSSYNEQFF. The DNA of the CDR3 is TGTGCCATCAGTGAGTCTGGCCTAGCGGGGAGCTCCTACAATGAGCAGTTCTTC.

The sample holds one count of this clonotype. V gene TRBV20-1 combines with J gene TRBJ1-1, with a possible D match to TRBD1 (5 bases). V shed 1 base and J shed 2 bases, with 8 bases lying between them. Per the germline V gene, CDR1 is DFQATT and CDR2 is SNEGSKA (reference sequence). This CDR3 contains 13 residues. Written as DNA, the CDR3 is TGCAGTGCTAGAGCGGACACAAACACTGAAGCTTTCTTT. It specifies CSARADTNTEAFF.

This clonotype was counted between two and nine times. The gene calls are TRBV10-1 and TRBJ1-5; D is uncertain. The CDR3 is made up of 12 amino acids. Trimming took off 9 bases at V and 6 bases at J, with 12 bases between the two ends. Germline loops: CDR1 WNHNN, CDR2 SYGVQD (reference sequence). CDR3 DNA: TGCGCCAGAGCTGTTAAGGGTCAGCCCCAGCATTTT. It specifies CARAVKGQPQHF.

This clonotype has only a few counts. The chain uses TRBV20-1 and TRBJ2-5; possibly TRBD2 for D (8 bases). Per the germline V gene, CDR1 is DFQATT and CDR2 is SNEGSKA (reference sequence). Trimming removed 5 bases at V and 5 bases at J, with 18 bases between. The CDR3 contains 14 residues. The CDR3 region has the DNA TGCAGTGCTGCCCGGGAGGGGGCGGGGGAGACCCAGTACTTC. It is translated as CSAAREGAGETQYF.

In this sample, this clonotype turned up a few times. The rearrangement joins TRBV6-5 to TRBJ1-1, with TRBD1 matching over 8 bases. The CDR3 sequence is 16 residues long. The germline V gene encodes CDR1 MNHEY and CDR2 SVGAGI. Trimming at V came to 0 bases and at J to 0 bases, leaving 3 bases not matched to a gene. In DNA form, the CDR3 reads TGTGCCAGCAGTTACTCCCAGGGGGCTCTGAACACTGAAGCTTTCTTT. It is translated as CASSYSQGALNTEAFF.

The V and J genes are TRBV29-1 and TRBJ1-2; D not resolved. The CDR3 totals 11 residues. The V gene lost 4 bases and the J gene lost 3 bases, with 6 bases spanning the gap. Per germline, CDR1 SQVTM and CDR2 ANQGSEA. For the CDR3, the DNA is TGCAGCGTTGGTGAAGACTATGGCTACACCTTC. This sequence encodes CSVGEDYGYTF.

The CDR3 DNA is TGTGCCAGCAGTCCCCTCGGGGGCGGGCTGACCTACGAGCAGTACTTC. Translation gives CASSPLGGGLTYEQYF. The chain employs TRBV6-5 and TRBJ2-7; D assignment may be TRBD1 or TRBD2 (6 bases each). The CDR3 covers 16 residues. Per the germline V gene, CDR1 is MNHEY and CDR2 is SVGAGI. V shed 5 bases and J shed 2 bases, with 19 bases lying between them.

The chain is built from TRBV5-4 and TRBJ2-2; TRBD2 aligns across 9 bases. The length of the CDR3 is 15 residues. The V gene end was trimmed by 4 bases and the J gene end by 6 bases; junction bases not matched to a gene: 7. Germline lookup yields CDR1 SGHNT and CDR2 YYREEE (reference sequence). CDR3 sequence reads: CASSRGTSSAGELFF. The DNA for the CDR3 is TGTGCCAGCAGCCGCGGGACTAGCAGCGCCGGGGAGCTGTTTTTT.

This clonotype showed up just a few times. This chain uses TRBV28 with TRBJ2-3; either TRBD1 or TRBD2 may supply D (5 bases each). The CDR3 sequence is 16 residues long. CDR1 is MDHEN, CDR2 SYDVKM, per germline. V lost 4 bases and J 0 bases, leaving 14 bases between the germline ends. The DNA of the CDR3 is TGTGCCAGCAGTTCCAGGGACGGCCCTAGCACAGATACGCAGTATTTT. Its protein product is CASSSRDGPSTDTQYF.

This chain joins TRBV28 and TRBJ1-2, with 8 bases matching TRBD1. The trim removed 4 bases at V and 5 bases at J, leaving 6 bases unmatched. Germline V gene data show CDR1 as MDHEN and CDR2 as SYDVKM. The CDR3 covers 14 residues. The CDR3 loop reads CASSSQGARYGYTF. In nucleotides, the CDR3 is TGTGCCAGCAGTTCCCAGGGGGCGCGGTATGGCTACACCTTC.

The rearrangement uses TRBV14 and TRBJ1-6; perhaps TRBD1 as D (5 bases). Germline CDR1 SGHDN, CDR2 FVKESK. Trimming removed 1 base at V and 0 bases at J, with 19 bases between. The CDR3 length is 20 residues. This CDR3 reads CASSQGREDRRSSYNSPLHF. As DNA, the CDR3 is TGTGCCAGCAGCCAAGGAAGGGAAGACAGAAGAAGCTCCTATAATTCACCCCTCCACTTT.

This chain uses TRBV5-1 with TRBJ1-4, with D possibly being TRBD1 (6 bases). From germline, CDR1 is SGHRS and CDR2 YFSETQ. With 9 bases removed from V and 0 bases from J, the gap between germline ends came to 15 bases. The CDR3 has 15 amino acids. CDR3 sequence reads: CATKDSPATNEKLFF. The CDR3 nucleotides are TGCGCCACCAAGGACAGCCCTGCAACTAATGAAAAACTGTTTTTT.

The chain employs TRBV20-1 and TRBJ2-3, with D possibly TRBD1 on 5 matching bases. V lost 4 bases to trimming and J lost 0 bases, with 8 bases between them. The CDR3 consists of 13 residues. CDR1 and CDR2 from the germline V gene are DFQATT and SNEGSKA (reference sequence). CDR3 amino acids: CSANQGSTDTQYF. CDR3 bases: TGCAGTGCTAATCAGGGTAGCACAGATACGCAGTATTTT.